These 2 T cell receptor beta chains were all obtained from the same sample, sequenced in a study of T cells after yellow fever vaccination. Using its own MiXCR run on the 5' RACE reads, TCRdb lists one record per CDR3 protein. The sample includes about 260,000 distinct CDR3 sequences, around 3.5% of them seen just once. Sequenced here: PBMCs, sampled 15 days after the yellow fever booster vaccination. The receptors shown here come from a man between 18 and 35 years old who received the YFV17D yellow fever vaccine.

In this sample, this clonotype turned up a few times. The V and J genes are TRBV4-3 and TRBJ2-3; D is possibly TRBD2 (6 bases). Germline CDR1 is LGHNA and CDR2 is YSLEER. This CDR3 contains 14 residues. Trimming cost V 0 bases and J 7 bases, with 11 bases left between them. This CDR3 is CASSQDGGVNTQYF. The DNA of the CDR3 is TGCGCCAGCAGCCAAGATGGAGGGGTAAATACGCAGTATTTT.

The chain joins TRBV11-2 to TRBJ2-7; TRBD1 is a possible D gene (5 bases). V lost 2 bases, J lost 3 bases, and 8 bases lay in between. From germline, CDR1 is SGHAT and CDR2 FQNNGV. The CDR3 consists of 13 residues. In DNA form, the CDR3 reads TGTGCCAGCAGCTTAAGGGGCTACTACGAGCAGTACTTC. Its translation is CASSLRGYYEQYF. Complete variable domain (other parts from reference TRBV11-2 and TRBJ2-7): EAGVAQSPRYKIIEKRQSVAFWCNPISGHATLYWYQQILGQGPKLLIQFQNNGVVDDSQLPKDRFSAERLKGVDSTLKIQPAKLEDSAVYLCASSLRGYYEQYFGPGTRLTVT.